One and the same sample provided the 17 T cell receptor beta chains below, sequenced in a study of T-cell memory formation after mild COVID-19. Each CDR3 protein gets one entry after TCRdb re-called the 5' RACE reads with MiXCR. The sample contains approximately 270,000 distinct CDR3 sequences, around 16% of which appear only once. The material sequenced was PBMCs or a T cell subset sorted from them (not recorded which). The receptor set was obtained from a man aged 18 to 29 who had mild COVID-19 (a few samples of this study predate the infection). Cell type and time point are not known.

This clonotype was recorded a few times. The chain uses TRBV27 and TRBJ2-7; D tentatively reads TRBD1 or TRBD2 (6 bases each). CDR1 MNHEY and CDR2 SMNVEV come from the germline V gene (reference sequence). The CDR3 has 16 residues. V dropped 7 bases and J dropped 2 bases, with 21 bases sitting between them. In DNA, the CDR3 is TGTGCCAGCATTCCATGGGGGGCCCGTACCCCCTACGAGCAGTACTTC. Protein: CASIPWGARTPYEQYF.

This clonotype was found many times. The V gene is TRBV15, the J gene TRBJ2-3, with D uncertain. Trimming stripped 1 base from V and 2 bases from J, with 7 bases between. CDR1 is LNHNV and CDR2 is YYDKDF in the germline V gene (reference sequence). This CDR3 region has 14 residues. The CDR3 here is CATSRAVTTDTQYF. The CDR3 DNA follows: TGTGCCACCAGCAGAGCGGTGACCACAGATACGCAGTATTTT.

The table lists this clonotype with a few counts. V is TRBV4-1 and J is TRBJ1-1; D not certain. V gave up 4 bases and J gave up 4 bases, with 13 bases separating them. The CDR3 covers 14 residues. CDR1 MGHRA and CDR2 YSYEKL come from the germline V gene. Here the CDR3 DNA reads TGCGCCAGCAGCCCCGGACCGGTCGGCACTGAAGCTTTCTTT. Translation gives CASSPGPVGTEAFF.

The V and J genes are TRBV6-2 or TRBV6-3 and TRBJ1-6; 8 nucleotides match TRBD1. V lost 6 bases, J lost 10 bases, and 8 bases stayed unmatched. From germline, CDR1 is MNHEY and CDR2 SVGEGT. There are 14 residues in the CDR3. The CDR3 here is CASRSGQGGSPLHF. DNA for the CDR3: TGTGCCAGCAGATCAGGACAGGGAGGGTCACCCCTCCACTTT.

The chain is built from TRBV3-1 and TRBJ2-3; D possibly corresponds to TRBD2 (6 bases). Germline CDR1 reads LGHDT; CDR2 reads YNNKEL (reference sequence). CDR3 length: 14 amino acids. Trimming removed 8 bases from V and 2 bases from J, with 14 bases in between. The CDR3 bases are TGTGCCAGCGGTGCTAGCGAGGACACAGATACGCAGTATTTT. Translated: CASGASEDTDTQYF.

The chain carries TRBV12-3 or TRBV12-4 and TRBJ2-1, with no clear D. This CDR3 has 15 residues. V lost 5 bases to trimming and J lost 7 bases, with 18 bases between them. This chain's CDR3 is CASSLFSGDGNEQFF. The CDR3, as DNA: TGTGCCAGCAGTCTCTTCTCGGGCGATGGTAATGAGCAGTTCTTC.

This clonotype has at least ten counts. This chain uses TRBV7-9 with TRBJ1-6, with D tentatively TRBD1 (6 bases). CDR3 length: 15 amino acids. Looked up from germline, CDR1 is SEHNR and CDR2 is FQNEAQ (reference sequence). Trimming shortened V by 3 bases and J by 10 bases, and 16 bases separated the two germline ends. For the CDR3, the DNA is TGTGCCAGCAGCTTGGCAGGGGCGCGGAGCTCACCCCTCCACTTT. Translating gives CASSLAGARSSPLHF.

The table lists this clonotype with a few counts. The V and J genes are TRBV20-1 and TRBJ1-2; possible D gene TRBD1, 6 bases. V lost 3 bases, J lost 4 bases, and 12 bases lay in between. Germline lookup yields CDR1 DFQATT and CDR2 SNEGSKA (reference sequence). The CDR3 runs to 13 residues. The CDR3 region has the DNA TGCAGTGCTAGGAGGGGGGAGGTCTATGGCTACACCTTC. It yields the protein CSARRGEVYGYTF.

This clonotype has only a few counts. The chain has TRBV4-3 and TRBJ2-5; D ambiguous. Germline CDR1 and CDR2: LGHNA and YSLEER. There are 14 residues in the CDR3. The V gene lost 0 bases and the J gene lost 1 base, with 6 bases spanning the gap. The CDR3 spells CASSQDVAQETQYF. CDR3 bases: TGCGCCAGCAGCCAAGATGTGGCCCAAGAGACCCAGTACTTC.

This clonotype appeared a few times. This sequence joins TRBV5-6 and TRBJ1-2; D is unclear. The V end was cut by 1 base, the J end by 7 bases, with 17 bases between. CDR1 and CDR2 (germline): SGHDT, YYEEEE. The CDR3 is 15 residues long. This chain's CDR3 is CASSLLEGSRGGYTF. CDR3 bases: TGTGCCAGCAGCTTGCTCGAGGGCTCTCGCGGTGGCTACACCTTC.

This clonotype has more than one count but fewer than ten. One junction end disagrees with the germline gene, perhaps due to a read error. The V and J genes are TRBV7-7 and TRBJ2-1; a possible D gene is TRBD2 (5 bases). Germline CDR1 is SSHAT and CDR2 is FNYEAQ (reference sequence). There are 14 residues in the CDR3. DNA of the CDR3: TGTGCTAGCAGCTTAGTTCCGGACCTGAGGGCTCTCTTCTTC. Amino acids: CASSLVPDLRALFF.

This clonotype has a handful of counts. This chain uses TRBV6-2 or TRBV6-3 with TRBJ2-1; TRBD2 agrees at 12 bases. Trimming removed 6 bases from V and 2 bases from J; junction bases left unmatched: 2. Germline V CDR1 and CDR2: MNHEY, SVGEGT. The CDR3 extends over 15 amino acids. DNA of the CDR3: TGTGCCAGCAGGCGACTAGCGGGGGCCTACAATGAGCAGTTCTTC. It codes for CASRRLAGAYNEQFF.

This clonotype was picked up a small number of times. J is TRBJ1-5 and V is TRBV12-3 or TRBV12-4; TRBD1 aligns across 7 bases. Germline trimming cut 5 bases from V and 6 bases from J; bases unmatched to any gene: 4. This CDR3 comprises 13 residues. The CDR3 sequence is CASSLQGTQPQHF. The CDR3, as DNA: TGTGCCAGCAGTCTACAGGGGACTCAGCCCCAGCATTTT.

V gene TRBV27 combines with J gene TRBJ2-5; the match to TRBD2 covers 10 bases. Germline values: CDR1 MNHEY, CDR2 SMNVEV (reference sequence). V trimming: 5 bases; J trimming: 5 bases; junction bases outside the gene matches: 8. This CDR3 is built from 15 residues. The CDR3 sequence: CASSLSGGAEETQYF. The CDR3 nucleotides are TGTGCCAGCAGTCTCAGCGGGGGGGCCGAGGAGACCCAGTACTTC.

The chain recombines TRBV4-3 with TRBJ2-7; D is undetermined. Germline V CDR1 and CDR2: LGHNA, YSLEER. V lost 4 bases and J 1 base, leaving 11 bases between the germline ends. The CDR3 length is 14 residues. The DNA of the CDR3 is TGCGCCAGCAGCCCGCGGCTGGAATCCTACGAGCAGTACTTC. Its protein is CASSPRLESYEQYF.

In its sample, this clonotype was seen a few times. The V and J genes are TRBV7-9 and TRBJ2-7; D remains ambiguous. The CDR3 is 13 residues long. V dropped 5 bases and J dropped 1 base, with 9 bases sitting between them. CDR1 and CDR2 (germline): SEHNR, FQNEAQ (reference sequence). CDR3: CASSLQWSYEQYV. In DNA, the CDR3 is TGTGCCAGCAGCCTACAGTGGTCCTACGAGCAGTACGTC.

The chain combines TRBV5-1 with TRBJ2-3; D assignment may be TRBD1 or TRBD2 (5 bases each). The CDR3 spans 14 residues. V was shortened by 2 bases and J by 9 bases, with 16 bases between the two germline ends. Germline CDR1 reads SGHRS; CDR2 reads YFSETQ. The CDR3 nucleotides read TGCGCCAGCAGCTTCTCCCCGGGACCCGGGACGCAGTATTTT. Its protein is CASSFSPGPGTQYF.